Listed here are 27 T cell receptor beta chains from one sample, sequenced in a study of T-cell memory formation after mild COVID-19. One entry per CDR3 protein, called by TCRdb with MiXCR from the 5' RACE reads. The sample has fewer than 350,000 distinct CDR3 sequences, over 15% seen once. Sample: PBMCs or a T cell subset sorted from them (not recorded which). The receptors originated from a man younger than 30 who had mild COVID-19 (a few samples of this study predate the infection). Cell type and time point are not known.

The chain is built from TRBV25-1 and TRBJ1-4; D is undetermined. CDR3 size: 13 residues. Trimming left V 7 bases short and J 7 bases short, with 13 bases between. CDR1 MGHDK and CDR2 SYGVNS come from the germline V gene. Here the CDR3 reads CASTAAGSEKLFF. The DNA of the CDR3 is TGTGCCAGCACGGCCGCGGGGAGTGAAAAACTGTTTTTT.

CDR3 amino acids: CASSLRRGAGETQYF. CDR3 DNA sequence: TGTGCCAGCAGTCTTCGCCGGGGGGCCGGGGAGACCCAGTACTTC. This sequence joins TRBV27 and TRBJ2-5; D might be TRBD2 (7 bases). The CDR3 runs 15 residues. The V gene's germline CDR1 is MNHEY and CDR2 SMNVEV (reference sequence). V shed 5 bases and J shed 5 bases, with 18 bases lying between them.

This clonotype showed up just a few times. The chain is built from TRBV19 and TRBJ2-3; 7 bases line up with TRBD1. The CDR3 loop spans 19 amino acids. V shed 4 bases and J 0 bases; nucleotides not matched to a gene: 16. Germline CDR1 LNHDA, CDR2 SQIVND (reference sequence). CDR3 DNA sequence: TGTGCCAGTAGTAGGCGGACAGGAGCAGCTTCCCTAAGCACAGATACGCAGTATTTT. Its protein is CASSRRTGAASLSTDTQYF.

The chain couples TRBV7-9 to TRBJ1-1; 8 positions match TRBD1. J lost 11 bases, V lost 5 bases, and 7 bases had no gene match. This CDR3 is 12 amino acids long. The germline CDR1 and CDR2 sequences are SEHNR and FQNEAQ (reference sequence). The CDR3 nucleotides are TGTGCCAGCAGCCACGGGACAGGTGGGGCTTTCTTT. Protein sequence: CASSHGTGGAFF.

This clonotype was counted between two and nine times. V usage is TRBV5-1 and J usage is TRBJ2-5, with D tentatively TRBD1 (6 bases). This CDR3 is 14 amino acids long. Trimming stripped 3 bases from V and 1 base from J, with 10 bases between. CDR1 and CDR2 (germline): SGHRS, YFSETQ. The CDR3 loop is CASSSGQSQETQYF. The CDR3 coding sequence is TGCGCCAGCAGCTCCGGACAGTCCCAAGAGACCCAGTACTTC. The full variable domain, its missing parts supplied by reference TRBV5-1 and TRBJ2-5, is KAGVTQTPRYLIKTRGQQVTLSCSPISGHRSVSWYQQTPGQGLQFLFEYFSETQRNKGNFPGRFSGRQFSNSRSEMNVSTLELGDSALYLCASSSGQSQETQYFGPGTRLLVL.

This clonotype was detected a few times. The chain is built from TRBV2 and TRBJ1-2, with 7 bases aligning to TRBD1. Germline V CDR1 and CDR2: SNHLY, FYNNEI. The V gene end was trimmed by 0 bases and the J gene end by 8 bases; junction bases not matched to a gene: 6. The CDR3 is 14 amino acids. This chain's CDR3 is CASSEAYDRVGYTF. The CDR3 DNA follows: TGTGCCAGCAGTGAAGCTTACGACAGGGTGGGCTACACCTTC.

The chain is built from TRBV18 and TRBJ1-6; no clear D. V lost 2 bases, J lost 7 bases, and 6 bases lay in between. The CDR3 covers 13 residues. Germline loops: CDR1 KGHSH, CDR2 LQKENI. CDR3 nucleotide sequence: TGTGCCAGCTCACCATCCGGGAATTCACCCCTCCACTTT. This encodes CASSPSGNSPLHF.

CDR3 region: CATSAHTGKENNEQFF. The CDR3 nucleotides read TGTGCCACCAGTGCTCACACAGGGAAGGAGAACAATGAGCAGTTCTTC. The chain couples TRBV24-1 to TRBJ2-1, with D perhaps matching TRBD1 (6 bases). CDR1 and CDR2 from the germline V gene are KGHDR and SFDVKD. The V end lost 5 bases, the J end lost 5 bases, and 18 bases lay between the germline ends. There are 16 residues in the CDR3.

This clonotype was picked up a small number of times. V usage is TRBV2 and J usage is TRBJ2-2, with 9 bases identical to TRBD2. Germline loops: CDR1 SNHLY, CDR2 FYNNEI. J was trimmed by 3 bases and V by 6 bases; bases with no gene match: 8. The CDR3 sequence is 16 residues long. The CDR3 protein is CASRAERGAYTGELFF. The CDR3 region has the DNA TGTGCCAGCAGGGCCGAGCGGGGGGCTTACACCGGGGAGCTGTTTTTT.

The rearrangement joins TRBV4-1 to TRBJ2-1, with D possibly matching TRBD1 (6 bases). The CDR3 extends over 18 amino acids. V was pared by 1 base and J by 0 bases, with 16 bases between. Germline CDR1 MGHRA, CDR2 YSYEKL. The chain's CDR3 is CASSQGLTGKGSYNEQFF. The CDR3 DNA reads TGCGCCAGCAGCCAAGGGCTTACAGGGAAAGGCTCCTACAATGAGCAGTTCTTC.

The chain combines TRBV4-1 with TRBJ2-1; D gene uncertain. The V end lost 3 bases, the J end lost 6 bases, and 9 bases lay between the germline ends. This CDR3 region has 13 residues. Germline lookup yields CDR1 MGHRA and CDR2 YSYEKL. The CDR3: CASSHFSGNEQFF. Here the CDR3 DNA reads TGCGCCAGCAGCCACTTTTCCGGCAATGAGCAGTTCTTC.

The rearrangement links TRBV5-6 to TRBJ1-4; tentative D call: TRBD1 (5 bases). The germline V gene has CDR1 SGHDT and CDR2 YYEEEE. The CDR3 runs to 13 residues. V lost 4 bases to trimming and J lost 8 bases, with 12 bases between them. CDR3 protein: CASSGNRGEKLFF. CDR3 nucleotide sequence: TGTGCCAGCAGCGGTAACCGGGGGGAAAAACTGTTTTTT.

The chain uses TRBV4-1 and TRBJ1-4; D is possibly TRBD1 (5 bases). CDR3 size: 15 residues. Trimming shortened V by 0 bases and J by 8 bases, and 13 bases separated the two germline ends. CDR1 is MGHRA, CDR2 YSYEKL, per germline. CDR3 bases: TGCGCCAGCAGCCAAGACCCCGACAGTGGAGAAAAACTGTTTTTT. The encoded protein is CASSQDPDSGEKLFF.

This chain uses TRBV7-9 with TRBJ2-7; D remains unclear. CDR3 length equals 13 residues. Germline loops: CDR1 SEHNR, CDR2 FQNEAQ (reference sequence). The V gene lost 3 bases and the J gene lost 4 bases, with 10 bases spanning the gap. Written as DNA, the CDR3 is TGTGCCAGCAGCTTTGAAGAGTATTACGAGCAGTACTTC. Encoded protein: CASSFEEYYEQYF.

The V call is TRBV7-8, the J call TRBJ2-7, with D possibly being TRBD1 (5 bases). Trimming pared 1 base from V and 2 bases from J, leaving 9 bases between. This CDR3 region has 14 residues. Germline-derived CDR1 and CDR2 are SGHVS and FQNEAQ. The CDR3 loop is CASSLGQNTYEQYF. The CDR3 DNA reads as TGTGCCAGCAGCTTAGGACAGAATACCTACGAGCAGTACTTC.

This clonotype has only a few counts. V is TRBV19 and J is TRBJ1-1; D unclear. This CDR3 spans 13 amino acids. Trimming took off 7 bases at V and 4 bases at J, with 13 bases between the two ends. Germline loops: CDR1 LNHDA, CDR2 SQIVND (reference sequence). CDR3 sequence reads: CASKSAFGTEAFF. CDR3 nucleotides: TGTGCCAGTAAATCTGCTTTCGGCACTGAAGCTTTCTTT. The complete variable domain, with remaining parts taken from reference TRBV19 and TRBJ1-1, reads DGGITQSPKYLFRKEGQNVTLSCEQNLNHDAMYWYRQDPGQGLRLIYYSQIVNDFQKGDIAEGYSVSREKKESFPLTVTSAQKNPTAFYLCASKSAFGTEAFFGQGTRLTVV.

The sample holds a few counts of this clonotype. The chain joins TRBV7-9 to TRBJ1-5; D ambiguous. CDR1 and CDR2 (germline): SEHNR, FQNEAQ (reference sequence). The length of the CDR3 is 12 residues. The V end was cut by 6 bases, the J end by 7 bases, with 10 bases between. CDR3 protein: CASSPDGQPQHF. The CDR3 DNA is TGTGCCAGCAGTCCCGACGGACAGCCCCAGCATTTT.

The chain is built from TRBV7-9 and TRBJ2-1, with 8 bases aligning to TRBD2. V dropped 5 bases and J dropped 3; count of bases not matched to a gene: 6. The length of the CDR3 is 15 residues. Germline lookup yields CDR1 SEHNR and CDR2 FQNEAQ (reference sequence). CDR3 region: CASSTDGGVYNEQFF. The DNA of the CDR3 is TGTGCCAGCAGCACCGACGGGGGGGTCTACAATGAGCAGTTCTTC. The variable domain in full, with the rest retrieved from reference TRBV7-9 and TRBJ2-1, is DTGVSQNPRHKITKRGQNVTFRCDPISEHNRLYWYRQTLGQGPEFLTYFQNEAQLEKSRLLSDRFSAERPKGSFSTLEIQRTEQGDSAMYLCASSTDGGVYNEQFFGPGTRLTVL.

The gene calls are TRBV12-3 or TRBV12-4 and TRBJ1-2; 7 positions agree with TRBD1. The CDR3 contains 16 residues. V shed 3 bases and J 8 bases; nucleotides not matched to a gene: 15. CDR3 sequence: CASSLKRQGPDYGYTF. DNA for the CDR3: TGTGCCAGCAGTTTGAAACGACAGGGACCGGATTACGGCTACACCTTC.

This clonotype was seen a handful of times. This rearrangement joins TRBV28 to TRBJ2-2; tentatively, D is TRBD1 or TRBD2 (5 bases each). The germline V gene has CDR1 MDHEN and CDR2 SYDVKM. The V gene lost 7 bases and the J gene lost 5 bases, with 14 bases spanning the gap. The CDR3 is 14 amino acids. The CDR3 protein is CASTPGRNTGELFF. In nucleotides, the CDR3 is TGTGCCAGCACCCCGGGACGGAATACCGGGGAGCTGTTTTTT.

This clonotype was seen at least ten times. The chain employs TRBV28 and TRBJ2-1, with D perhaps TRBD1 or TRBD2 (5 bases each). This CDR3 comprises 13 residues. Germline CDR1 is MDHEN and CDR2 is SYDVKM. The V end lost 6 bases, the J end lost 7 bases, and 13 bases lay between the germline ends. CDR3 protein: CASSVVWGNEQFF. As DNA, the CDR3 is TGTGCCAGCAGCGTAGTTTGGGGGAATGAGCAGTTCTTC.

The gene calls are TRBV4-1 and TRBJ1-2; D possibly corresponds to TRBD1 (6 bases). The CDR3 has 13 residues. V gave up 3 bases and J gave up 8 bases, with 13 bases separating them. Germline V lookup: CDR1 MGHRA, CDR2 YSYEKL. In DNA, the CDR3 is TGCGCCAGCAGCCACGAAACCAGGGGCGGCTACACCTTC. This translates into CASSHETRGGYTF.

The chain employs TRBV7-9 and TRBJ1-2, with TRBD1 matching over 10 bases. Germline CDR1 is SEHNR and CDR2 is FQNEAQ (reference sequence). CDR3 length: 15 amino acids. The junction had 8 bases not matched to a gene; V was cut back by 6 bases and J by 4 bases. Here the CDR3 DNA reads TGTGCCAGCAGTTCCCCCGGACAGGGGGTCTATGGCTACACCTTC. Translating gives CASSSPGQGVYGYTF.

This clonotype has only a few counts. The chain uses TRBV18 and TRBJ2-1; D is perhaps TRBD1 (6 bases). The CDR3 spans 12 residues. V lost 5 bases and J lost 7, with 9 bases in between. The germline gives CDR1 KGHSH, CDR2 LQKENI. The CDR3 loop reads CASSAQGNEQFF. The CDR3 bases are TGTGCCAGCTCAGCACAGGGAAATGAGCAGTTCTTC.

This clonotype has a handful of counts. The chain uses TRBV19 and TRBJ2-1, with D perhaps assigned TRBD1 or TRBD2 (5 bases each). There are 13 residues in the CDR3. Deletions cut 1 base from V and 10 bases from J, with 11 bases between. The germline CDR1 and CDR2 sequences are LNHDA and SQIVND (reference sequence). CDR3 sequence: CASSIGGGREQFF. CDR3 DNA sequence: TGTGCCAGTAGTATAGGTGGGGGACGCGAGCAGTTCTTC.

This clonotype was detected a few times. This sequence joins TRBV29-1 and TRBJ1-2, with a tentative D call TRBD1 (5 bases). The germline V gene encodes CDR1 SQVTM and CDR2 ANQGSEA. CDR3 length: 12 amino acids. Trimming pared 7 bases from V and 8 bases from J, leaving 17 bases between. CDR3 in amino acids: CSAERYRGGYTF. As DNA, the CDR3 is TGCAGCGCCGAAAGATATCGGGGGGGCTACACCTTC.

The rearrangement links TRBV5-6 to TRBJ2-3; 12 nucleotides match TRBD1. The germline CDR1 and CDR2 sequences are SGHDT and YYEEEE. The ends lost 4 bases at V and 4 bases at J; junction bases unmatched: 4. The CDR3 loop spans 15 amino acids. The chain's CDR3 is CASSLGQGASDTQYF. The CDR3 DNA follows: TGTGCCAGCAGCCTGGGACAGGGGGCATCAGATACGCAGTATTTT.